This TCR beta chain is from a study of post-analysis software for immune sequencing data. Study context: Included among the disease courses, which were recorded for the cohort, were relapsing-remitting, secondary progressive and progressive-relapsing multiple sclerosis.

As regards this clonotype: Its antigen is as yet unknown.

Study results and caveats: Among a few TRBV segments more frequent in patients than controls were TRBV5-6, TRBV5-1 and TRBV20-1. Controls showed significantly higher normalized Chao1 diversity than did multiple sclerosis patients.

V was clipped by 0 bases and J by 6 bases, with 24 bases between them. CDR1 is SGHTA and CDR2 is FQGNSA in the germline V gene. This CDR3 contains 19 residues. Unique molecular identifiers were built into the TCR beta cDNA libraries. Researchers reported roughly 0.5 million cDNA molecules coming from approximately 0.95 to 9.8 million T cells. TCRdb fed the PCR reads into MiXCR, producing one record per CDR3 protein. Among some 700,000 distinct CDR3 sequences listed, approximately 59% were seen once. Sequencing was carried out using blood. The chain recombines TRBV7-2 with TRBJ2-4; D may match TRBD1 or TRBD2 (6 bases each). The clonotype was recovered from a girl aged 2-10 years with multiple sclerosis. The CDR3 protein is CASSLAGGRGLTDRNIQYF. The CDR3 nucleotides are TGTGCCAGCAGCTTAGCGGGGGGCCGAGGGCTGACAGATAGAAACATTCAGTACTTC.